Sequencing of this TCR beta chain was carried out in a study of blood T cell repertoires in COVID-19. Study summary: PBMCs, B-cell-depleted T cells, or T cells were the source of the cDNA or gDNA that made up the material.

Produced via immunoSEQ multiplex PCR; TCRdb's table is partial and in-frame only. Among about 210,000 clones listed, more than 75% were seen once. CDR3 length equals 14 residues. The trim removed 6 bases at V and 3 bases at J, leaving 8 bases unmatched. From germline, CDR1 is MNHEY and CDR2 SVGEGT. Material: peripheral blood. This chain connects TRBV6-2 or TRBV6-3 to TRBJ2-7, with TRBD1 identical over 7 bases. The TCR was taken from a man between 60 and 75 years old with acute or convalescent COVID-19. CDR3 in DNA: TGTGCCAGCAGGTACAGGGGTTCCCTCTACGAGCAGTACTTC. Translating it yields CASRYRGSLYEQYF.